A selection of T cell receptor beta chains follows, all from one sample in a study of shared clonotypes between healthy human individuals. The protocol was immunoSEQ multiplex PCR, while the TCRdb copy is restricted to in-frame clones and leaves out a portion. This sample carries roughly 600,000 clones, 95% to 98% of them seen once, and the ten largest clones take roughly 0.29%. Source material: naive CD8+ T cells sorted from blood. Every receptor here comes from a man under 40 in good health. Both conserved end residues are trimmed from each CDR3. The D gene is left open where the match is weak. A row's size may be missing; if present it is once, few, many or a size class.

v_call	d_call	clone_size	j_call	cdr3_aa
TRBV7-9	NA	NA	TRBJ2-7	ASSHPLATGYDEQY
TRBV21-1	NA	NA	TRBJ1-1	ASSKSARPGVGTEAF
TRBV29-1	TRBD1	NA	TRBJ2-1	SVVKGTGYEQF
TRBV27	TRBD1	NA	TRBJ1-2	ASSDTGAFWGYT
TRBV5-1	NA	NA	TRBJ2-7	ASSRDGPGDGYEQY
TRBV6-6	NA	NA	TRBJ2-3	ASSLGVLDTQY
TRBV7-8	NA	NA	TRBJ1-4	ASSLSNGGNEKLF
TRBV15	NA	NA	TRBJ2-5	ATSRGRGGTETQY
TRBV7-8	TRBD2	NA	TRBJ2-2	ASSSTGLAGRTGELF
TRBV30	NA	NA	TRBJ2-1	AWSAPPTEGGYNEQF
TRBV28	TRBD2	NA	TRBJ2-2	ASSLTLAGVTGELF
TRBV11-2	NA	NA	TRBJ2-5	ASGAKGIGLLETQY
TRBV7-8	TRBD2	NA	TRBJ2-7	ASSLKRGYSSYEQY
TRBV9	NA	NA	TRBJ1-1	ASSPEGWAEAF
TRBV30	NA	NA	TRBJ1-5	AWSVGAQPQH
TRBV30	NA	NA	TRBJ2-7	AWSRGIGLADEQY
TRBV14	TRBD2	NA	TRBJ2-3	ASSLTSGRAADTQY
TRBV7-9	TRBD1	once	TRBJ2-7	ASSSTGGAVYEQY
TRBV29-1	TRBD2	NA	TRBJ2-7	SVEASGRSEQY
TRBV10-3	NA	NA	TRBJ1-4	AISLTGELGEKLF
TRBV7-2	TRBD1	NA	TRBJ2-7	ASSLDRVLEQY
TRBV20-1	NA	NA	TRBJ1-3	SATGGNTIY
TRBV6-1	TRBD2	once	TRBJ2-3	ASSEEVAGGPSDTQY
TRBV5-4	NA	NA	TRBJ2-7	ASSLTPQLGYEQY
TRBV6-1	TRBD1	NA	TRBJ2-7	ASSVQGGASYEQY
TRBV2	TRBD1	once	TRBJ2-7	ASKGTVYEQY
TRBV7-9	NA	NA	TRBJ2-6	ASSRTGANVLT
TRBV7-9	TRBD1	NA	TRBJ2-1	ASSPGQGPSHSYNEQF
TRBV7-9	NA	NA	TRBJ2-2	ASSGGGKDTGELF
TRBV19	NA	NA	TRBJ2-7	ASSGGLANRYEQY
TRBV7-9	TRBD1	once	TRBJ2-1	ASSSIGQVDEQF
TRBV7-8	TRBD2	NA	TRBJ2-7	ASSLSGTSGTYEQY
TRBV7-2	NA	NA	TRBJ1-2	ASSLHGGGYT
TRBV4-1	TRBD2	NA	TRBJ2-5	ASSQAAGGETQY
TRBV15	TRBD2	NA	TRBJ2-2	ATSRGLAGWDTGELF
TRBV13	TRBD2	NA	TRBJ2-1	ASSLGVAGVVDEQF
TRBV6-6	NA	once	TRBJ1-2	ASSYSISSGYT
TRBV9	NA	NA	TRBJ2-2	ASKGNTGELF
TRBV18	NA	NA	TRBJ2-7	ASSHTGGGTYEQY
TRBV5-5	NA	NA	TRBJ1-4	ASSRSEKLF
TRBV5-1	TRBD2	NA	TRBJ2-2	ASSAGLGVAGELF
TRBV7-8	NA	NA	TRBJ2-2	ASSLGRGPRELF
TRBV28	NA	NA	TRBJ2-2	ASADRSAGELF
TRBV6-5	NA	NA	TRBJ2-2	ATSLTDTGELF
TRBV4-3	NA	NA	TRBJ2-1	ASSQDPDPYNEQF
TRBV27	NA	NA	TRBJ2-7	ASRSGPQFSYEQY
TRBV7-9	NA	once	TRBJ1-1	ASRLRGAEAF
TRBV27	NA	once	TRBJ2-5	ASSLMRGSETQY
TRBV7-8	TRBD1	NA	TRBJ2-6	ASSLGTGARANVLT
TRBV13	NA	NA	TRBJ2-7	ASSPRTNYEQY